The 20 T cell receptor beta chains reported below all come from one sample, sequenced in a study of Graves' ophthalmopathy and Graves' hyperthyroidism. CDR3 regions of TCR beta were amplified from RNA transcripts. The library came from an HTBI-primed first-round RT-PCR and a second-round multiplex PCR. TCRdb recomputed calls from the multiplex PCR reads with MiXCR, one row per CDR3 protein. This table has roughly 480,000 distinct CDR3 sequences, over 13% appearing once. The sequencing sample was made of blood. The source of these receptors is a woman in her twenties or thirties with Graves' ophthalmopathy.

For this clonotype: The junction and the germline gene differ at one end; a read error may be behind it. V usage is TRBV2 and J usage is TRBJ1-5, with 7 bases lining up with TRBD1. In germline, CDR1 is SNHLY, CDR2 FYNNEI. The CDR3 sequence is 15 residues long. CDR3 loop: CASSEGQGPNQPRHF. CDR3 coding DNA: TGTGCCAGCAGTGAAGGACAGGGCCCCAATCAGCCCCGGCATTTT.

Ten or more counts support this clonotype. Its ends do not fully match the called genes, so a read error is possible. The chain combines TRBV5-1 with TRBJ2-5; D is perhaps TRBD1 (6 bases). The CDR3 length is 13 residues. In germline, CDR1 is SGHRS, CDR2 YFSETQ. CDR3 in amino acids: CASSRGQQETQYF. DNA for the CDR3: TGTGCCAGCAGCAGAGGACAGCAAGAGACCCAGTACTTC.

This clonotype was detected many times. The gene calls are TRBV5-1 and TRBJ1-2, with TRBD1 identical over 7 bases. V lost 4 bases, J lost 5 bases, and 11 bases stayed unmatched. Germline loops: CDR1 SGHRS, CDR2 YFSETQ. This CDR3 has 15 amino acids. CDR3 in DNA: TGCGCCAGCAGCCCTTCACCGGACAGGAGGTATGGCTACACCTTC. Amino acids: CASSPSPDRRYGYTF.

There are many counts of this clonotype. The V gene is TRBV12-3 or TRBV12-4, the J gene TRBJ1-2, with TRBD1 matching over 7 bases. J lost 2 bases, V lost 5 bases, and 5 bases had no gene match. This CDR3 is built from 14 residues. The CDR3 protein is CASSPGGQNYGYTF. CDR3 DNA: TGTGCCAGCAGTCCTGGGGGACAGAACTATGGCTACACCTTC.

This clonotype was seen ten or more times. The genes are TRBV12-3 or TRBV12-4 and TRBJ1-3; the D is unclear. This CDR3 has 15 residues. The ends were cut back, 5 bases at V and 0 bases at J, with 11 bases in the middle. CDR3 DNA: TGTGCCAGCAGTGCCCTCGACACCTCTGGAAACACCATATATTTT. It yields the protein CASSALDTSGNTIYF.

As concerns this clonotype: This may come from a read error, since a much larger clone is one base off. This chain joins TRBV2 and TRBJ1-5, with D possibly matching TRBD1 (6 bases). This CDR3 region has 14 residues. Germline assignment: CDR1 SNHLY and CDR2 FYNNEI. This chain's CDR3 is CASSRVDSNQPHHF. The CDR3 DNA is TGTGCCAGCAGCAGGGTGGACAGCAATCAGCCCCATCATTTT.

This clonotype was counted ten times or more. The CDR3 DNA reads TGCGCCAGCAGCCCCTTCCGGACGGAACCCTATGGCTACACCTTC. Encoded protein: CASSPFRTEPYGYTF. The chain uses TRBV5-1 and TRBJ1-2; D not certain. V lost 4 bases, J lost 4 bases, and 17 bases lay in between. Looked up from germline, CDR1 is SGHRS and CDR2 is YFSETQ. The CDR3 spans 15 residues.

In its sample, this clonotype was seen many times. The genes are TRBV2 and TRBJ1-2, with 7 positions matching TRBD1. The CDR3 is 14 residues long. Germline V gene data show CDR1 as SNHLY and CDR2 as FYNNEI. With 11 bases clipped from V and 3 bases from J, the junction kept 12 bases outside the gene matches. CDR3 nucleotides: TGTGCCCGTGACAGGGCCCGCCCGCACTATGGCTACACCTTC. It specifies CARDRARPHYGYTF.

Many counts were recorded for this clonotype. The chain links TRBV20-1 to TRBJ2-4, with D unresolved. This CDR3 has 15 amino acids. V lost 4 bases to trimming and J lost 2 bases, with 15 bases between them. Germline V gives CDR1 DFQATT, CDR2 SNEGSKA (reference sequence). Here the CDR3 reads CSATLARAPKNIQYF. CDR3 nucleotide sequence: TGCAGTGCTACTCTCGCACGAGCCCCCAAAAACATTCAGTACTTC.

This clonotype showed up just a few times. The DNA of the CDR3 is TGTGCCAGCAGTTTCACAAATAGCAATCAGCCCCAGCATTTT. Protein: CASSFTNSNQPQHF. The chain has TRBV28 and TRBJ1-5, with D uncertain. V was cut by 3 bases and J by 0 bases, with 6 bases left in between. CDR1 is MDHEN, CDR2 SYDVKM, per germline. The CDR3 covers 14 residues.

This clonotype was observed at least ten times. The chain employs TRBV6-1 and TRBJ2-2; 7 nucleotides line up with TRBD2. The CDR3 totals 15 residues. V gave up 5 bases and J gave up 0 bases; unmatched junction bases: 3. Germline V gene data show CDR1 as MNHNS and CDR2 as SASEGT. The CDR3 DNA sequence: TGTGCCAGCAGTCCCGGGACTACGAACACCGGGGAGCTGTTTTTT. This gives the protein CASSPGTTNTGELFF.

Worth noting for this clonotype: A much larger clone sits a single nucleotide away, making a read error possible. CDR3 region: CAISYSSRAYEQYF. The CDR3 bases are TGTGCCATCAGTTACTCGAGCAGGGCCTACGAGCAGTACTTC. The chain couples TRBV6-5 to TRBJ2-7, with TRBD1 as a possible D gene (5 bases). The germline gives CDR1 MNHEY, CDR2 SVGAGI. The CDR3 totals 14 residues.

This clonotype was detected only a few times. The genes are TRBV12-3 or TRBV12-4 and TRBJ2-1, with D unclear. This CDR3 comprises 13 residues. V dropped 3 bases and J dropped 6 bases, with 9 bases sitting between them. CDR3 protein: CASSLRLVNEQFF. CDR3 bases: TGTGCCAGCAGTTTGCGACTGGTCAATGAGCAGTTCTTC.

The gene calls are TRBV28 and TRBJ2-2; D is uncertain. The CDR3 has 14 amino acids. Trimming took off 4 bases at V and 4 bases at J, with 10 bases between the two ends. The V gene's germline CDR1 is MDHEN and CDR2 SYDVKM. As DNA, the CDR3 is TGTGCCAGCAGTTGGGCCCAGCTCACCGGGGAGCTGTTTTTT. This sequence encodes CASSWAQLTGELFF. The full variable domain, with the rest looked up from reference TRBV28 and TRBJ2-2, is DVKVTQSSRYLVKRTGEKVFLECVQDMDHENMFWYRQDPGLGLRLIYFSYDVKMKEKGDIPEGYSVSREKKERFSLILESASTNQTSMYLCASSWAQLTGELFFGEGSRLTVL.

This clonotype was counted only a few times. This sequence joins TRBV25-1 and TRBJ2-7, with TRBD1 matching 10 bases. The CDR3 sequence is 15 residues long. Germline CDR1 and CDR2: MGHDK and SYGVNS. Germline trimming cut 1 base from V and 5 bases from J; bases unmatched to any gene: 5. For the CDR3, the DNA is TGTGCCAGCAGTGAATGGGGGACAGGGGACCACGAGCAGTACTTC. Amino acid sequence: CASSEWGTGDHEQYF.

The gene calls are TRBV4-1 and TRBJ2-2, with a tentative D call TRBD2 (6 bases). The ends were cut back, 3 bases at V and 5 bases at J, with 13 bases in the middle. The CDR3 consists of 15 residues. Germline V gives CDR1 MGHRA, CDR2 YSYEKL. CDR3: CASSHPPRGTGELFF. As DNA, the CDR3 is TGCGCCAGCAGCCACCCACCCCGGGGGACCGGGGAGCTGTTTTTT.

This chain links TRBV6-1 with TRBJ1-1, with 8 bases aligning to TRBD1. Germline CDR1 is MNHNS and CDR2 is SASEGT. The CDR3 consists of 13 residues. J gave up 8 bases and V 6 bases, and 8 bases lay outside the gene matches. This CDR3 reads CASSHGQGIEAFF. The CDR3 DNA reads as TGTGCCAGCAGCCACGGACAGGGTATCGAAGCTTTCTTT.

The CDR3 region has the DNA TGTGCCAGCACCCCACCGGAGGCGAGCTCCTACGAGCAGTACTTC. This codes for CASTPPEASSYEQYF. The chain uses TRBV28 and TRBJ2-7; the D gene is possibly TRBD2 (5 bases). Germline CDR1 is MDHEN and CDR2 is SYDVKM. The CDR3 is made up of 15 amino acids. Trimming took 7 bases from V and 0 from J, leaving 16 bases between them.

As concerns this clonotype: A clone one base away is much larger, so this may be a read error. DNA of the CDR3: TGTGCCAGCTCAGGGAGCTCCTATAATTCACACCTCCACTTT. This gives the protein CASSGSSYNSHLHF. This chain uses TRBV6-1 with TRBJ1-6; tentatively, D is TRBD1 (5 bases). The length of the CDR3 is 14 residues. Germline V lookup: CDR1 MNHNS, CDR2 SASEGT.

The table lists this clonotype with many counts. This rearrangement joins TRBV20-1 to TRBJ2-7; D is tentatively TRBD1 or TRBD2 (5 bases each). With 0 bases removed from V and 3 bases from J, the gap between germline ends came to 12 bases. CDR1 is DFQATT and CDR2 is SNEGSKA in the germline V gene (reference sequence). The CDR3 has 14 amino acids. The CDR3 region is CSARERGRFYEQYF. Written as DNA, the CDR3 is TGCAGTGCTAGAGAACGGGGCAGGTTCTACGAGCAGTACTTC.